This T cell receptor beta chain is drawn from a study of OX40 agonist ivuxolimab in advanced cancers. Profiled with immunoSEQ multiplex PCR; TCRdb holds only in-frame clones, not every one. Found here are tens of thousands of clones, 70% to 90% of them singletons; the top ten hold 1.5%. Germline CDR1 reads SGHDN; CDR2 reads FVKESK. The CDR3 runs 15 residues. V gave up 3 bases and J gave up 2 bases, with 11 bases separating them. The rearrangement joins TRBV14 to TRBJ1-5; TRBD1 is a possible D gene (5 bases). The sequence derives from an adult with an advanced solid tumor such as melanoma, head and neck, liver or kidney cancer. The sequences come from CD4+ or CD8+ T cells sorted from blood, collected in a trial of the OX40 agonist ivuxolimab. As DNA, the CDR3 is TGTGCCAGCAGCCACGGGACGGTCCGCAATCAGCCCCAGCATTTT. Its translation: CASSHGTVRNQPQHF. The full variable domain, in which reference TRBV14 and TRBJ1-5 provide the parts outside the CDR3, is EAGVTQFPSHSVIEKGQTVTLRCDPISGHDNLYWYRRVMGKEIKFLLHFVKESKQDESGMPNNRFLAERTGGTYSTLKVQPAELEDSGVYFCASSHGTVRNQPQHFGDGTRLSIL.